This T cell receptor beta chain was captured by sequencing in a study of cytomegalovirus exposure and HLA in healthy donors. Study information: Drawn from HLA-typed donors, 83 million or so unique TCRs were held in an early data release.

PCR was performed using 60 Vbeta and 13 Jbeta primers. Produced via immunoSEQ multiplex PCR; TCRdb's table is partial and in-frame only. The sample carries hundreds of thousands of clones, roughly 90% recorded once. V dropped 6 bases and J dropped 8; count of bases not matched to a gene: 3. This CDR3 region has 11 residues. In germline, CDR1 is SEHNR, CDR2 FQNEAQ (reference sequence). The TCR was taken from a woman aged 18 to 35 in good health and CMV-seronegative. The specimen was PBMCs. The V call is TRBV7-9, the J call TRBJ1-1; 7 bases fit TRBD1. CDR3 sequence reads: CASRRDREAFF. DNA of the CDR3: TGTGCCAGCAGACGGGACAGAGAAGCTTTCTTT.